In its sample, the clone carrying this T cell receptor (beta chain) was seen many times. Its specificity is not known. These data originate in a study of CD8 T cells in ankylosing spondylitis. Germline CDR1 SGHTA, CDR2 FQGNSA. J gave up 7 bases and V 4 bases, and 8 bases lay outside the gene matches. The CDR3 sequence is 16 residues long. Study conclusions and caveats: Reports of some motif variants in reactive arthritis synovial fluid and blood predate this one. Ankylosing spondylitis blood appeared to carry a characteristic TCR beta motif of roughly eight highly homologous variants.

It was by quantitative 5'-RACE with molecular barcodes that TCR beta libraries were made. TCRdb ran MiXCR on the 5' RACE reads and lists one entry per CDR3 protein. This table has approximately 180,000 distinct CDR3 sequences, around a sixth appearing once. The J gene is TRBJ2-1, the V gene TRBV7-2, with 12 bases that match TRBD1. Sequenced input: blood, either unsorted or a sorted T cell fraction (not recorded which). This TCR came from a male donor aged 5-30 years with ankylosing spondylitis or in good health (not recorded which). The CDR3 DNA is TGTGCCAGCAGCTGGGTAGGGACAGGGGGCGAAAATGAGCAGTTCTTC. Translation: CASSWVGTGGENEQFF.